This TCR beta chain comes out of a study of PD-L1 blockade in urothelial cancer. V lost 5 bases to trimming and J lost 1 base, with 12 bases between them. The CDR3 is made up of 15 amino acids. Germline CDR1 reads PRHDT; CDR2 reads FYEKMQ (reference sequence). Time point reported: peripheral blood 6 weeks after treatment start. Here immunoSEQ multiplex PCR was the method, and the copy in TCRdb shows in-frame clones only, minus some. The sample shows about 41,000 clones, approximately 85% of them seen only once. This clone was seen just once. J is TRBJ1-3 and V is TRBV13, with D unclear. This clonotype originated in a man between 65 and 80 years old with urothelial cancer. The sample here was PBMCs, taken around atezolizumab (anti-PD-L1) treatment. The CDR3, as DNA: TGTGCCAGCAGCCGACCCCGGGAGTCTGGAAACACCATATATTTT. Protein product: CASSRPRESGNTIYF.